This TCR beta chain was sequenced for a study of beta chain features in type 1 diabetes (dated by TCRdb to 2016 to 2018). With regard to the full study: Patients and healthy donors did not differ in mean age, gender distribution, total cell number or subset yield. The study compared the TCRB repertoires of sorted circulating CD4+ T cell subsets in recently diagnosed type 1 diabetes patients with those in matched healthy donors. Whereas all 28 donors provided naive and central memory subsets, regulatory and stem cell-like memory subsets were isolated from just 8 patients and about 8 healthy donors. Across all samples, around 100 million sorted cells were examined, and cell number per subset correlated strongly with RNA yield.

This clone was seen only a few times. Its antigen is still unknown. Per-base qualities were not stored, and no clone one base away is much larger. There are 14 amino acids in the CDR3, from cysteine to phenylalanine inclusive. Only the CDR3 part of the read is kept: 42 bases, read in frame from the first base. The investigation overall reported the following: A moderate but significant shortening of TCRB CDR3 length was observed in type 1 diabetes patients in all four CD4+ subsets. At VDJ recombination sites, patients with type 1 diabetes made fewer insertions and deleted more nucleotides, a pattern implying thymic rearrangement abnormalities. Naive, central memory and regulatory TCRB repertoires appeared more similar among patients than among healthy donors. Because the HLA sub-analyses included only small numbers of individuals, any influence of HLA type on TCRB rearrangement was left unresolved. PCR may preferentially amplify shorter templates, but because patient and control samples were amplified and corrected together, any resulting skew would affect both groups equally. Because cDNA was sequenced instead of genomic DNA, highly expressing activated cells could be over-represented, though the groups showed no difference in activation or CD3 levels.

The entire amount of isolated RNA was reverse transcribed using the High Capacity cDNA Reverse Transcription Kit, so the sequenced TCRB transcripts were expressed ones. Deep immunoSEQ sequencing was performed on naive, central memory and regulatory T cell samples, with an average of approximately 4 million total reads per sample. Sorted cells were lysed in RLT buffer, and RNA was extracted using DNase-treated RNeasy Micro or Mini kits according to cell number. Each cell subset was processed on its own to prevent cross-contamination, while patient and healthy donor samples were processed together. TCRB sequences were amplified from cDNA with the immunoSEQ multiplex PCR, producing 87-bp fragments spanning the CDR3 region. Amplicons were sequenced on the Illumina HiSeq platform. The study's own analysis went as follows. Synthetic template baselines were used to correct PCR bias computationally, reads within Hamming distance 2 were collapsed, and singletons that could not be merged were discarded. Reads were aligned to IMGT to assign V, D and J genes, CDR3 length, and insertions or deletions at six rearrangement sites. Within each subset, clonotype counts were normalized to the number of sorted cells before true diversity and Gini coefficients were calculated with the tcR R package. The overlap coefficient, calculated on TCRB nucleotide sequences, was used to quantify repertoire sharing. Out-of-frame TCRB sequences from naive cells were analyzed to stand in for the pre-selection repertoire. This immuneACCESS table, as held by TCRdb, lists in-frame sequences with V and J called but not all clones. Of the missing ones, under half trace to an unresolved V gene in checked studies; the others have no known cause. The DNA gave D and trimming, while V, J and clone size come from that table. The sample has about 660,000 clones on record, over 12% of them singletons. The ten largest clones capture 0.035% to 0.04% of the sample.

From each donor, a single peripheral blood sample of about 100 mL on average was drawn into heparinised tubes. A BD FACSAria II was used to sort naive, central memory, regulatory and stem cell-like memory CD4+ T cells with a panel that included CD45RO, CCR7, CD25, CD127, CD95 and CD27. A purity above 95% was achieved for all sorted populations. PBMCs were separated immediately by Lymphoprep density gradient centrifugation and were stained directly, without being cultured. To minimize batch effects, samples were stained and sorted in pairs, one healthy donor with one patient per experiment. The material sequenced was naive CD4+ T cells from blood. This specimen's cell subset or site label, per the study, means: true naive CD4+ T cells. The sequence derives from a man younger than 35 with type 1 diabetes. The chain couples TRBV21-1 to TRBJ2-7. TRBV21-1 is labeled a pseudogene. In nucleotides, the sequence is TGTGCCAGCAGCAAAACGGACCCGGCAGGCGAGCAGTACTTC. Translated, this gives CASSKTDPAGEQYF.